This TCR beta chain derives from a study of blood T cell repertoires in COVID-19. Study context: Sources were T cells, B-cell-depleted T cells, or PBMCs; the material itself was cDNA or gDNA.

Only in-frame clones appear in the TCRdb table, and some are missing; sequencing was by immunoSEQ multiplex PCR. The repertoire holds tens of thousands of clones, with over 75% as singletons. CDR3 length: 14 residues. CDR1 is KGHSH, CDR2 LQKENI, per germline. V lost 3 bases and J lost 8, with 16 bases in between. This chain connects TRBV18 to TRBJ1-2; D is perhaps TRBD1 (5 bases). The receptor was derived from a woman in her 40s with active COVID-19. Material: peripheral blood. CDR3 nucleotides: TGTGCCAGCTCACCCGATTCAGGGTCTCGGGGCTACACCTTC. It codes for CASSPDSGSRGYTF.